What follows are 6 T cell receptor beta chains derived from one specimen sequenced in a study of shared clonotypes between healthy human individuals. TCRdb's copy holds only in-frame clones and misses some; the assay was immunoSEQ multiplex PCR. The sample holds about 960,000 clones, around three quarters seen once. The sequencing sample was made of memory CD4+ T cells sorted from blood. Subset noted: CD45RA-negative fraction. The receptors derive from a man in his late teens or twenties in good health.

This sequence joins TRBV5-1 and TRBJ1-4, with 9 bases lining up with TRBD1. The CDR3 is made up of 15 amino acids. Germline lookup yields CDR1 SGHRS and CDR2 YFSETQ. J gave up 3 bases and V 4 bases, and 4 bases lay outside the gene matches. The CDR3 spells CASSVGTGPNEKLFF. The DNA for the CDR3 is TGCGCCAGCAGCGTAGGGACAGGGCCTAATGAAAAACTGTTTTTT.

In regard to this clone: The same CDR3 also results from other DNA sequences found in this sample. V is TRBV28 and J is TRBJ1-5; weak D call: TRBD1 (5 bases). CDR1 MDHEN and CDR2 SYDVKM come from the germline V gene. CDR3 length equals 13 residues. V lost 6 bases and J lost 4, with 10 bases in between. The CDR3 bases are TGTGCCAGCAGCCCCGACAGTAATCAGCCCCAGCATTTT. This translates into CASSPDSNQPQHF.

The chain couples TRBV2 to TRBJ1-2, with 9 bases aligning to TRBD1. Unmatched junction bases numbered 7, after V lost 6 bases and J lost 2 bases. Germline CDR1 reads SNHLY; CDR2 reads FYNNEI. The CDR3 totals 15 residues. Written as DNA, the CDR3 is TGTGCCAGCAGCAGGACAGGGGCCCTGAACTATGGCTACACCTTC. Amino acid sequence: CASSRTGALNYGYTF.

The chain links TRBV18 to TRBJ1-2; D possibly corresponds to TRBD1 (5 bases). Germline loops: CDR1 KGHSH, CDR2 LQKENI. V was cut by 0 bases and J by 3 bases, with 8 bases left in between. There are 14 residues in the CDR3. The CDR3 is CASSPPQQDYGYTF. Written as DNA, the CDR3 is TGTGCCAGCTCACCACCGCAACAGGACTATGGCTACACCTTC.

The chain employs TRBV7-9 and TRBJ2-2; maybe TRBD1 (5 bases). The CDR3 runs to 15 residues. V was shortened by 2 bases and J by 5 bases, with 12 bases between the two germline ends. Germline values: CDR1 SEHNR, CDR2 FQNEAQ (reference sequence). CDR3 sequence (DNA): TGTGCCAGCAGCTTAACAGGACCTCGGACCGGGGAGCTGTTTTTT. This encodes CASSLTGPRTGELFF.

In its sample, this clone was seen a few times. The rearrangement links TRBV6-1 to TRBJ1-1, with unresolved D. The CDR3 extends over 13 amino acids. Germline lookup yields CDR1 MNHNS and CDR2 SASEGT. Deletions cut 3 bases from V and 3 bases from J, with 8 bases between. CDR3 region: CASSEPGDTEAFF. The CDR3 nucleotides are TGTGCCAGCAGTGAGCCAGGCGACACTGAAGCTTTCTTT.